Listed below are T cell receptor beta chains from one sample, sequenced in a study of blood T cell repertoires in COVID-19. This table comes from immunoSEQ multiplex PCR, and its TCRdb copy is limited to in-frame clones, with some not included. The profile covers about 400,000 clones, with around 90% appearing a single time and roughly 2% taken by the ten largest. Sequenced input: PBMCs or T cells enriched from blood (not recorded which). The receptors shown here come from a middle-aged woman with acute COVID-19. Both conserved end residues are part of each CDR3. The order of the fields is D gene, V gene, clone size, J gene, CDR3 protein, CDR3 DNA. A D gene is named only where the DNA matches it firmly. Size values are once, few and many counts, or a class for expanded clones, and some rows have none.

.	TRBV5-1	once	TRBJ1-4	CASSLQVSGEKLFF	TGCGCCAGCAGCTTACAGGTTTCTGGAGAAAAACTGTTTTTT
.	TRBV7-9	.	TRBJ2-1	CASSVGAGNEQFF	TGTGCCAGCAGTGTGGGCGCAGGCAATGAGCAGTTCTTC
.	TRBV9	.	TRBJ1-1	CASSVAGRDTEAFF	TGTGCCAGCAGCGTAGCGGGGAGAGACACTGAAGCTTTCTTT
TRBD1	TRBV5-4	.	TRBJ2-2	CASSFGTGGAHTGELFF	TGTGCCAGCAGCTTTGGGACAGGGGGCGCACACACCGGGGAGCTGTTTTTT
TRBD1	TRBV12-3/TRBV12-4	.	TRBJ1-1	CASTRGPNTEAFF	TGTGCCAGCACAAGGGGGCCAAACACTGAAGCTTTCTTT
.	TRBV7-9	few	TRBJ2-7	CASSPDRNDEQYF	TGTGCCAGCAGCCCCGACAGGAACGACGAGCAGTACTTC
TRBD1	TRBV4-1	.	TRBJ2-2	CASSLRDRDANTGELFF	TGCGCCAGCAGCCTGCGGGACAGGGACGCGAACACCGGGGAGCTGTTTTTT
TRBD2	TRBV10-2	.	TRBJ2-5	CASMGSGETQYF	TGCGCCAGCATGGGTAGCGGGGAGACCCAGTACTTC
.	TRBV3-1/TRBV3-2	.	TRBJ1-2	CASSQGMPQAGYTF	TGTGCCAGCAGCCAAGGAATGCCCCAAGCGGGCTACACCTTC
.	TRBV5-4	.	TRBJ1-3	CASSTGKRDTIYF	TGTGCCAGCAGCACAGGGAAAAGGGACACCATATATTTT
TRBD1	TRBV4-1	.	TRBJ1-2	CASSQRTGAYGYTF	TGCGCCAGCAGCCAGAGGACAGGCGCCTATGGCTACACCTTC
.	TRBV6-6	few	TRBJ2-1	CASSPIATGPSSYNEQFF	TGTGCCAGCAGTCCCATCGCGACAGGCCCGAGCTCCTACAATGAGCAGTTCTTC
.	TRBV7-8	.	TRBJ2-1	CASSLESGYHNEQFF	TGTGCCAGCAGCTTAGAGTCGGGATACCACAATGAGCAGTTCTTC
TRBD1	TRBV7-9	.	TRBJ1-3	CASSLGQGAENTIYF	TGTGCCAGCAGCCTAGGACAGGGGGCAGAAAACACCATATATTTT
.	TRBV2	few	TRBJ1-1	CASRAGEVQDTEAFF	TGTGCCAGCCGCGCGGGGGAGGTCCAGGACACTGAAGCTTTCTTT
.	TRBV18	.	TRBJ1-4	CASSPTPGGEKLFF	TGTGCCAGCTCACCAACACCCGGGGGAGAAAAACTGTTTTTT
.	TRBV12-3/TRBV12-4	.	TRBJ1-2	CASRPQGSGGYTF	TGTGCCAGCAGACCACAGGGATCGGGCGGCTACACCTTC
TRBD1	TRBV30	.	TRBJ2-7	CAWSLDRGRTYEQYF	TGTGCCTGGAGCCTTGACAGGGGTCGTACCTACGAGCAGTACTTC
.	TRBV9	.	TRBJ1-3	CASSPPLPGNTIYF	TGTGCCAGCAGCCCCCCCCTCCCCGGAAACACCATATATTTT
.	TRBV7-9	.	TRBJ1-2	CASSSSHVALGGYTF	TGTGCCAGCAGCTCCAGCCATGTAGCCTTGGGTGGCTACACCTTC
.	TRBV25-1	.	TRBJ1-1	CASSESLVSREAFF	TGTGCCAGCAGTGAATCACTGGTGAGTCGGGAAGCTTTCTTT
.	TRBV7-2	.	TRBJ1-5	CASSLAYNQPQHF	TGTGCCAGCAGCTTAGCGTACAATCAGCCCCAGCATTTT
.	TRBV24-1	.	TRBJ2-7	CATSEGAVYEQYF	TGTGCCACCAGTGAGGGGGCGGTTTACGAGCAGTACTTC
.	TRBV10-3	.	TRBJ1-6	CATQGREESPLHF	TGTGCCACCCAGGGGAGGGAAGAGTCACCCCTCCACTTT
.	TRBV4-1	once	TRBJ1-2	CASSQVGLLNYGYTF	TGCGCCAGCAGCCAAGTTGGCTTATTAAACTATGGCTACACCTTC
.	TRBV12-3/TRBV12-4	.	TRBJ1-1	CASRINTEAFF	TGTGCCAGCAGAATAAACACTGAAGCTTTCTTT
.	TRBV7-2	.	TRBJ1-1	CASSLGFSESEAFF	TGTGCCAGCAGCTTAGGGTTTTCGGAGTCCGAAGCTTTCTTT
TRBD2	TRBV9	.	TRBJ2-1	CASSAAGTSATEQFF	TGTGCCAGCAGCGCCGCCGGGACTAGCGCCACTGAGCAGTTCTTC
TRBD1	TRBV19	once	TRBJ2-7	CASSSSGTGSYEQYF	TGTGCCAGTAGCTCCTCCGGGACAGGGTCCTACGAGCAGTACTTC
TRBD1	TRBV27	.	TRBJ1-5	CASSRDRGGDQPQHF	TGTGCCAGCAGCAGAGACAGGGGTGGAGATCAGCCCCAGCATTTT
TRBD1	TRBV12-3/TRBV12-4	.	TRBJ1-2	CASRRQGSEGYTF	TGTGCCAGCAGGAGACAGGGGTCTGAGGGCTACACCTTC
.	TRBV5-4	.	TRBJ1-2	CASSNRRTLNYGYTF	TGTGCCAGCAGCAACAGAAGAACCCTGAACTATGGCTACACCTTC